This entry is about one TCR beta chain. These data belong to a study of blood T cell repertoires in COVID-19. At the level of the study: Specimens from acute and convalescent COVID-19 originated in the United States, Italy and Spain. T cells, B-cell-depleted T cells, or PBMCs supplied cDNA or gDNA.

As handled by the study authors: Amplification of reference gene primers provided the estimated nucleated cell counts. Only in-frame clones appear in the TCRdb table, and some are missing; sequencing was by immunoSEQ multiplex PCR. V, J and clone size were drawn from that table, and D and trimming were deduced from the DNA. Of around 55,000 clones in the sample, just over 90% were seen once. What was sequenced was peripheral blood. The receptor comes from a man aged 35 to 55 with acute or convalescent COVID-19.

For the CDR3, the DNA is TGTGCCACCAGCAGAGTCGGTGCGGGAGGAGCCTACGAGCAGTACTTC. As protein: CATSRVGAGGAYEQYF. The chain uses TRBV15 and TRBJ2-7; 8 nucleotides agree with TRBD2. The CDR3 is 16 amino acids. Germline values: CDR1 LNHNV, CDR2 YYDKDF (reference sequence). Trimming removed 1 base from V and 2 bases from J; junction bases left unmatched: 7.